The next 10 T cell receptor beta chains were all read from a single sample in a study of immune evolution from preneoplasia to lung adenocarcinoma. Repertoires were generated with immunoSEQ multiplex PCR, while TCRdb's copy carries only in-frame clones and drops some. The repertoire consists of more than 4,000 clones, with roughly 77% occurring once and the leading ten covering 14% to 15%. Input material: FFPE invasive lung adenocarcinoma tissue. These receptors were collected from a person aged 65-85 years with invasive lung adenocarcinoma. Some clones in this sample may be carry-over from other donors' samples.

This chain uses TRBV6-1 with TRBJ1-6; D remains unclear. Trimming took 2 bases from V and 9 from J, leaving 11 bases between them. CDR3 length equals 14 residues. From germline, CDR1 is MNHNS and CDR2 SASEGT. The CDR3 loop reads CASSEQEGSSPLHF. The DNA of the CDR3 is TGTGCCAGCAGTGAACAGGAGGGTAGTTCACCCCTCCACTTT.

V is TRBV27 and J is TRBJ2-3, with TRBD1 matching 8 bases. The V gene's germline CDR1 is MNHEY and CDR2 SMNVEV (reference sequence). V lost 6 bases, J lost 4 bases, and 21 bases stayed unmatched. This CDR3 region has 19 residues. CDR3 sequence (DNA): TGTGCCAGCAGCTTTCGCCCACCCACCGGACAGGGAAGCGCAGATACGCAGTATTTT. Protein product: CASSFRPPTGQGSADTQYF.

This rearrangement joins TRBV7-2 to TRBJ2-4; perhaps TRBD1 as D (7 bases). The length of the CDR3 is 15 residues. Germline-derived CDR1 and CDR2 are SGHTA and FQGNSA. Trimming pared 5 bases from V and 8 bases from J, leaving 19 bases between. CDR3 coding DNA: TGTGCCAGCAGCGGCCGGAGCGGCAGGGGGGACATTCAGTACTTC. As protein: CASSGRSGRGDIQYF.

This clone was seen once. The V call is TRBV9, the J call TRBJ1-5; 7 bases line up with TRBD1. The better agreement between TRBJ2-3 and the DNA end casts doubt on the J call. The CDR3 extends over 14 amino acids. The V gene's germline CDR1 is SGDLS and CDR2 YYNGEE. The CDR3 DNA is TGTGCCAGCAGCGAGGGGACAGCCCATCAGCCCCAGTATTTT. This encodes CASSEGTAHQPQYF.

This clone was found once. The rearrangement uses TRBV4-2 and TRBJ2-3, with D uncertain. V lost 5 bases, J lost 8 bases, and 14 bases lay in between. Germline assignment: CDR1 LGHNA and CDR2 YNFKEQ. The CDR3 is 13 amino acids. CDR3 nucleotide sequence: TGTGCCAGCAGCTTGGGGATAATCGGTACGCAGTATTTT. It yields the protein CASSLGIIGTQYF.

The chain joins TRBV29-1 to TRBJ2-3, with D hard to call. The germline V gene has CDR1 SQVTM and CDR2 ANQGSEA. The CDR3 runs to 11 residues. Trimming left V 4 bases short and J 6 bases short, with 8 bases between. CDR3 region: CSVAVYDTQYF. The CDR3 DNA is TGCAGCGTTGCGGTCTACGATACGCAGTATTTT.

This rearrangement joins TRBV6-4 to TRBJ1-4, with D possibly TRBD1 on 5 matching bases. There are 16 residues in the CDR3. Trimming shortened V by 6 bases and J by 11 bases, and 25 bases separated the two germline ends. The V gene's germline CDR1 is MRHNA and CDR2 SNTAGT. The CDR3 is CASRIRAPGQEWKLFF. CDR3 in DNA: TGTGCCAGCAGGATCCGGGCCCCAGGGCAGGAATGGAAACTGTTTTTT.

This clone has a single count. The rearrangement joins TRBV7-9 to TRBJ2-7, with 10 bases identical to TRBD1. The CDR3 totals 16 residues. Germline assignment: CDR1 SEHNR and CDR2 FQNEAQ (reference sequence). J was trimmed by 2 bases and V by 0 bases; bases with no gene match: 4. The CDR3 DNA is TGTGCCAGCAGCTTAGCGGGTGGACAGGGGGCCTACGAGCAGTACTTC. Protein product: CASSLAGGQGAYEQYF.

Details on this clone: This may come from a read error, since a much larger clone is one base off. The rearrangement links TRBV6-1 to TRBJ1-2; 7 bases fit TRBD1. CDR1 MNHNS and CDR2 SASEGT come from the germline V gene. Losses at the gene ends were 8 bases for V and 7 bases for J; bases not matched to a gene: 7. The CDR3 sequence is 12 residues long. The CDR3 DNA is TGTGCCAGCTGCCGACAGGGCAGTGGCTACACCTTC. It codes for CASCRQGSGYTF.

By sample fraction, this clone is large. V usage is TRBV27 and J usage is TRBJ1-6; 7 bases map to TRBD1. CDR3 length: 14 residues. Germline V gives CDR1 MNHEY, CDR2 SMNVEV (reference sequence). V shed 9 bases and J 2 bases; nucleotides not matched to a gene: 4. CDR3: CASRDSPYNSPLHF. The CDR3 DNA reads TGTGCCAGTCGGGACAGCCCCTATAATTCACCCCTCCACTTT.